The rows below give T cell receptor beta chains drawn from one sample of a study of blood T cell repertoires in COVID-19. This table comes from immunoSEQ multiplex PCR, and its TCRdb copy is limited to in-frame clones, with some not included. Of about 220,000 clones listed, about 88% were seen once; the top ten hold over 2.5%. Material: peripheral blood. These receptors came from a man aged 45-65 years who had recovered from COVID-19. Both conserved end residues are part of each CDR3. Each record gives: clone size, V gene, D gene, J gene, CDR3 protein, CDR3 DNA. D genes are given only for firm matches. Some rows mark clone size as missing; the rest say once, few, many or name a class of expanded clone.

NA	TRBV23-1	TRBD1	TRBJ2-1	CASSHGRGLSSLSDNEQFF	TGCGCCAGCAGTCACGGCAGGGGGCTATCTAGTTTAAGCGACAATGAGCAGTTCTTC
NA	TRBV6-6	NA	TRBJ2-7	CASSYSGTRGYEQYF	TGTGCCAGCAGTTACTCCGGGACAAGGGGGTACGAGCAGTACTTC
NA	TRBV24-1	NA	TRBJ2-1	CATSDPTGVINEQFF	TGTGCCACCAGTGACCCGACAGGAGTTATCAATGAGCAGTTCTTC
NA	TRBV5-5	NA	TRBJ1-2	CASSLPLQGVGGYTF	TGTGCCAGCAGCTTGCCTCTTCAAGGAGTTGGTGGCTACACCTTC
NA	TRBV4-2	TRBD2	TRBJ2-5	CASSQVSGSGQETQYF	TGTGCCAGCAGCCAAGTCAGCGGGAGTGGTCAAGAGACCCAGTACTTC
NA	TRBV10-3	NA	TRBJ1-5	CAIGKQGAMAQPQHF	TGTGCCATCGGGAAGCAGGGTGCGATGGCCCAGCCCCAGCATTTT
NA	TRBV23-1	TRBD1	TRBJ2-7	CASSQYPGQVYSYEQYF	TGCGCCAGCAGTCAATACCCTGGACAGGTCTACTCCTACGAGCAGTACTTC
NA	TRBV28	TRBD1	TRBJ2-5	CASSTRQGFQETQYF	TGTGCCAGCAGTACCCGACAGGGCTTCCAAGAGACCCAGTACTTC
NA	TRBV5-1	TRBD1	TRBJ2-6	CASSLGQGAAGANVLTF	TGCGCCAGCAGCTTGGGTCAGGGGGCGGCTGGGGCCAACGTCCTGACTTTC
NA	TRBV9	TRBD1	TRBJ1-4	CASSAPGQGPTNEKLFF	TGTGCCAGCAGCGCACCGGGACAGGGACCAACTAATGAAAAACTGTTTTTT
NA	TRBV3-1/TRBV3-2	TRBD1	TRBJ2-2	CASSQNSYRGSTGELFF	TGTGCCAGCAGCCAAAACAGCTACAGGGGGAGCACCGGGGAGCTGTTTTTT
NA	TRBV7-2	TRBD1	TRBJ1-5	CASSLAGQVNQPQHF	TGTGCCAGCAGCTTAGCGGGACAGGTCAATCAGCCCCAGCATTTT
NA	TRBV15	TRBD2	TRBJ2-1	CATSRTSGVLSYNEQFF	TGTGCCACCAGCAGAACTAGCGGGGTCCTCTCCTACAATGAGCAGTTCTTC
NA	TRBV2	NA	TRBJ1-5	CASKFNPGDSNQPQHF	TGTGCCAGCAAATTTAACCCGGGAGACAGCAATCAGCCCCAGCATTTT
NA	TRBV29-1	NA	TRBJ1-1	CSVEGREVRTEAFF	TGCAGCGTTGAAGGGAGGGAGGTGCGCACTGAAGCTTTCTTT
few	TRBV19	NA	TRBJ2-1	CASSMRVKDEQFF	TGTGCCAGTAGTATGAGGGTTAAGGATGAGCAGTTCTTC
NA	TRBV4-1	TRBD2	TRBJ2-5	CASSQASGEYQETQYF	TGCGCCAGCAGCCAAGCTAGCGGGGAATACCAAGAGACCCAGTACTTC
NA	TRBV28	NA	TRBJ1-2	CASSLNQDYGYTF	TGTGCCAGCAGCCTCAATCAGGACTATGGCTACACCTTC
NA	TRBV11-2	NA	TRBJ1-3	CASSLARTVGNTIYF	TGTGCCAGCAGCTTAGCCAGGACAGTTGGAAACACCATATATTTT
NA	TRBV7-2	TRBD2	TRBJ2-7	CASSLQAGGSYEQYF	TGTGCCAGCAGCTTACAGGCGGGAGGGTCCTACGAGCAGTACTTC
NA	TRBV5-1	TRBD1	TRBJ2-2	CASSPDRALNTGELFF	TGCGCCAGCAGCCCTGACAGGGCCCTAAACACCGGGGAGCTGTTTTTT
NA	TRBV19	TRBD1	TRBJ1-2	CASSTYGQGRFSNYGYTF	TGTGCCAGTAGTACCTATGGACAGGGGAGGTTTTCTAACTATGGCTACACCTTC
few	TRBV7-8	NA	TRBJ2-7	CASSSLQGFHEQYF	TGTGCCAGCAGCTCACTCCAGGGTTTCCACGAGCAGTACTTC
NA	TRBV19	TRBD1	TRBJ2-5	CASSAGTGYETQYF	TGTGCCAGTAGTGCCGGGACAGGGTACGAGACCCAGTACTTC
few	TRBV28	TRBD1	TRBJ1-2	CASSFLDREDGYTF	TGTGCCAGCAGTTTCCTCGACAGGGAGGATGGCTACACCTTC
NA	TRBV9	TRBD2	TRBJ2-3	CASSETSGISTDTQYF	TGTGCCAGCAGCGAGACTAGCGGAATAAGCACAGATACGCAGTATTTT
NA	TRBV28	TRBD2	TRBJ2-7	CASSRLAGVSYEQYF	TGTGCCAGCAGCCGACTAGCGGGAGTCTCCTACGAGCAGTACTTC
NA	TRBV4-2	NA	TRBJ2-4	CASSQEFSGMALAKNIQYF	TGTGCCAGCAGCCAAGAGTTTAGCGGAATGGCCCTAGCCAAAAACATTCAGTACTTC
NA	TRBV6-5	TRBD2	TRBJ2-7	CASSWGLNQYEQYF	TGTGCCAGCAGTTGGGGACTAAACCAGTACGAGCAGTACTTC
NA	TRBV19	TRBD1	TRBJ1-5	CASSRDRSNQPQHF	TGTGCCAGTAGTAGGGACAGGAGCAATCAGCCCCAGCATTTT
once	TRBV29-1	NA	TRBJ1-1	CSVYRQARTEAFF	TGCAGCGTTTATAGACAGGCGAGGACTGAAGCTTTCTTT
NA	TRBV28	NA	TRBJ2-6	CASSLGASGANVLTF	TGTGCCAGCAGTTTGGGGGCCAGTGGGGCCAACGTCCTGACTTTC
NA	TRBV19	NA	TRBJ1-2	CASSIGSGYYGYTF	TGTGCCAGTAGTATCGGTTCGGGGTATTATGGCTACACCTTC
NA	TRBV6-2/TRBV6-3	TRBD2	TRBJ2-7	CASSYGRDYTYEQYF	TGTGCCAGCAGTTACGGCCGGGACTACACCTACGAGCAGTACTTC
once	TRBV3-1/TRBV3-2	TRBD2	TRBJ2-3	CASSLRDYGTQYF	TGTGCCAGCAGCCTCAGGGACTACGGTACGCAGTATTTT
NA	TRBV3-1/TRBV3-2	NA	TRBJ1-2	CASSHREVGNYGYTF	TGTGCCAGCAGCCACAGGGAAGTCGGGAACTATGGCTACACCTTC
NA	TRBV4-2	NA	TRBJ2-4	CASSQEAETIAKNIQYF	TGTGCCAGCAGCCAAGAAGCTGAAACTATAGCCAAAAACATTCAGTACTTC
once	TRBV29-1	TRBD1	TRBJ2-7	CSVQPFTGGREQYF	TGCAGCGTTCAGCCCTTCACAGGGGGACGCGAGCAGTACTTC
NA	TRBV6-5	NA	TRBJ1-1	CASSSAAAGNTEAFF	TGTGCCAGCAGTTCGGCAGCTGCAGGGAACACTGAAGCTTTCTTT
NA	TRBV7-7	TRBD2	TRBJ2-2	CASSPLGLAGKPGELFF	TGTGCCAGCAGCCCCCTTGGACTAGCGGGAAAACCCGGGGAGCTGTTTTTT
NA	TRBV27	NA	TRBJ2-1	CASRPTAVDSHFHNEQFF	TGTGCCAGCAGACCGACAGCAGTGGATTCCCACTTTCACAATGAGCAGTTCTTC
NA	TRBV28	TRBD2	TRBJ2-3	CAIQAGGQFTDTQYF	TGTGCCATCCAAGCGGGGGGACAATTCACAGATACGCAGTATTTT
few	TRBV2	TRBD1	TRBJ1-2	CASSPLRQGTGYTF	TGTGCCAGCAGTCCCCTGAGACAGGGGACTGGCTACACCTTC
NA	TRBV28	TRBD1	TRBJ2-7	CASSLRQGATYEQYF	TGTGCCAGCAGTCTCCGACAGGGGGCGACCTACGAGCAGTACTTC
NA	TRBV18	NA	TRBJ1-1	CASSPPVTVEAFF	TGTGCCAGCTCACCACCGGTTACTGTTGAAGCTTTCTTT
NA	TRBV3-1/TRBV3-2	NA	TRBJ2-3	CASSQGAGGTDTQYF	TGTGCCAGCAGCCAAGGGGCCGGGGGCACAGATACGCAGTATTTT
NA	TRBV28	TRBD1	TRBJ1-5	CASSAGTGGNQPQHF	TGTGCCAGCAGCGCCGGGACAGGGGGCAATCAGCCCCAGCATTTT